Each of the 11 T cell receptor beta chains below was sequenced from the same sample in a study of T cell repertoires in cytomegalovirus infection. The antigens of these receptors remain unknown. TCRdb reanalysed the reads using MiXCR and keeps one entry per CDR3 protein. The table shows roughly 990,000 distinct CDR3 sequences, with roughly 31% occurring only once. The starting material was cultured CD8+ T cells from PBMCs, obtained from culture after CMV antigen stimulation. These receptors were obtained from a human donor in good health (CMV status not recorded). Some clones in this sample may be carry-over from other donors' samples.

The chain recombines TRBV15 with TRBJ2-2; 9 bases are shared with TRBD1. Trimming cost V 4 bases and J 2 bases; bases outside gene matches: 5. This CDR3 is built from 16 residues. The germline V gene encodes CDR1 LNHNV and CDR2 YYDKDF (reference sequence). CDR3 protein: CATSNEGQGNTGELFF. The CDR3 DNA is TGTGCCACCAGCAACGAGGGACAGGGTAACACCGGGGAGCTGTTTTTT.

Here the CDR3 DNA reads TGCAGCGCCCTCCCCGGGACAGTCACTGAAGCTTTCTTT. Translating gives CSALPGTVTEAFF. This chain links TRBV29-1 with TRBJ1-1, with 7 bases identical to TRBD1. Trimming took 7 bases from V and 4 from J; bases not matched to a gene: 9. This CDR3 comprises 13 residues. The germline V gene has CDR1 SQVTM and CDR2 ANQGSEA.

This chain connects TRBV6-5 to TRBJ1-4; possibly TRBD1 for D (5 bases). Trimming cost V 2 bases and J 4 bases, with 8 bases left between them. Germline V CDR1 and CDR2: MNHEY, SVGAGI. The CDR3 sequence is 14 residues long. The CDR3 DNA follows: TGTGCCAGCAGTTACGGGGCGTATAATGAAAAACTGTTTTTT. Translation gives CASSYGAYNEKLFF.

On this clonotype itself: A read error may be the cause here, since a much bigger clone is one base away. The rearrangement joins TRBV7-2 to TRBJ2-1; no clear D gene. The CDR3 loop spans 12 amino acids. CDR1 and CDR2 from the germline V gene are SGHTA and FQGNSA. The DNA for the CDR3 is TGTGCCAACAGCTTTAGACTGAATGAGCAGTTCTTC. Its translation: CANSFRLNEQFF. Using reference TRBV7-2 and TRBJ2-1 for the parts outside the CDR3, the full variable domain is GAGVSQSPSNKVTEKGKDVELRCDPISGHTALYWYRQSLGQGLEFLIYFQGNSAPDKSGLPSDRFSAERTGGSVSTLTIQRTQQEDSAVYLCANSFRLNEQFFGPGTRLTVL.

This clonotype appeared a few times. V is TRBV14 and J is TRBJ2-5, with D maybe TRBD2 (6 bases). Germline lookup yields CDR1 SGHDN and CDR2 FVKESK. Trimming cost V 3 bases and J 1 base, with 12 bases left between them. The CDR3 consists of 15 residues. The DNA of the CDR3 is TGTGCCAGCAGCCATTTCGGGACTCTCCAAGAGACCCAGTACTTC. Protein: CASSHFGTLQETQYF.

The table lists this clonotype with a few counts. The V call is TRBV9, the J call TRBJ2-1; 12 nucleotides align to TRBD2. The CDR3 runs 18 residues. The germline gives CDR1 SGDLS, CDR2 YYNGEE. J lost 9 bases, V lost 1 base, and 14 bases had no gene match. The CDR3 is CASSVTLLAGGGNSEQFF. The CDR3 DNA sequence: TGTGCCAGCAGCGTAACGTTACTAGCGGGGGGAGGCAACAGTGAGCAGTTCTTC.

CDR3 amino acids: CSGLTGGIEAFF. The CDR3 region has the DNA TGCAGCGGCCTGACAGGGGGGATTGAAGCTTTCTTT. The rearrangement joins TRBV29-1 to TRBJ1-1, with TRBD1 matching 9 bases. The germline V gene has CDR1 SQVTM and CDR2 ANQGSEA. V lost 7 bases and J lost 7; bases outside the gene matches: 7. This CDR3 is 12 amino acids long.

The chain combines TRBV27 with TRBJ2-7; no clear D gene. Trimming stripped 8 bases from V and 0 bases from J, with 11 bases between. Germline loops: CDR1 MNHEY, CDR2 SMNVEV (reference sequence). The CDR3 is 13 residues long. The CDR3 region is CASGTASSYEQYF. CDR3 bases: TGTGCCAGCGGAACAGCAAGCTCCTACGAGCAGTACTTC.

The sample holds a few counts of this clonotype. The chain is built from TRBV7-9 and TRBJ1-1; D is ambiguous. The CDR3 is 14 amino acids. From germline, CDR1 is SEHNR and CDR2 FQNEAQ (reference sequence). The V end lost 8 bases, the J end lost 4 bases, and 17 bases lay between the germline ends. For the CDR3, the DNA is TGTGCCAGCCGTTTGGGGTCGTGGGGCACTGAAGCTTTCTTT. Translating gives CASRLGSWGTEAFF.

V gene TRBV15 combines with J gene TRBJ1-5, with 7 bases aligning to TRBD1. Germline CDR1 and CDR2: LNHNV and YYDKDF (reference sequence). J was trimmed by 3 bases and V by 7 bases; bases with no gene match: 6. This CDR3 is 14 amino acids long. CDR3 region: CATNPTGINQPQHF. The CDR3 DNA sequence: TGTGCCACCAACCCGACAGGGATCAATCAGCCCCAGCATTTT. The whole variable domain, remainder taken from reference TRBV15 and TRBJ1-5, is DAMVIQNPRYQVTQFGKPVTLSCSQTLNHNVMYWYQQKSSQAPKLLFHYYDKDFNNEADTPDNFQSRRPNTSFCFLDIRSPGLGDTAMYLCATNPTGINQPQHFGDGTRLSIL.

The J gene is TRBJ1-1, the V gene TRBV19; D gene ambiguous. Germline loops: CDR1 LNHDA, CDR2 SQIVND (reference sequence). This CDR3 has 13 amino acids. Trimming removed 5 bases from V and 0 bases from J, with 7 bases in between. The chain's CDR3 is CASSDLMNTEAFF. CDR3 nucleotides: TGTGCCAGTAGTGACCTGATGAACACTGAAGCTTTCTTT.